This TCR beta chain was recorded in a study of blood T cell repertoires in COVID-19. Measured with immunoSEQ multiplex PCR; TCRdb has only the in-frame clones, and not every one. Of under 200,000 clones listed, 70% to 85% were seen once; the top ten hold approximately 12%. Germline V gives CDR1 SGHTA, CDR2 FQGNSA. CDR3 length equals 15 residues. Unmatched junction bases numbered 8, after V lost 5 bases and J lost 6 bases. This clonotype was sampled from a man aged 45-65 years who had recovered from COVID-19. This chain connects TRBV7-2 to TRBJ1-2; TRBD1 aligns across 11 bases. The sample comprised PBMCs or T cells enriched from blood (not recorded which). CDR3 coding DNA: TGTGCCAGCAGCCTACGGACAGGGGGCTTGGATGGCTACACCTTC. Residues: CASSLRTGGLDGYTF.